These T cell receptor beta chains were read from a single sample in a study of cytomegalovirus exposure and HLA in healthy donors. Sequencing was performed with immunoSEQ multiplex PCR; in TCRdb, only in-frame clones are kept and a portion is missing. Here the sample spans about 120,000 clones, roughly nine tenths being singletons. Sequencing was done on a sample of PBMCs. These receptors all stem from a man between 18 and 35 years old in good health and CMV-seropositive. CDR3s include the opening cysteine and the closing phenylalanine or tryptophan. A D gene is named only where the DNA matches it firmly. Rows give clone size only sometimes, using once, few, many, or a class for an expanded clone.

abundance: NA
len: 19
v_gene: TRBV14
d_gene: TRBD1
j_gene: TRBJ1-3
CDR3aa: CASSYPGTESSSSGNTIYF
CDR3nt: TGTGCCAGCAGCTACCCTGGGACAGAAAGTTCATCCTCTGGAAACACCATATATTTT

abundance: NA
len: 17
v_gene: TRBV27
d_gene: TRBD1
j_gene: TRBJ1-5
CDR3aa: CASSSTSTGGVHQPQHF
CDR3nt: TGTGCCAGCAGTTCCACCTCGACAGGGGGGGTCCATCAGCCCCAGCATTTT

abundance: once
len: 15
v_gene: TRBV27
d_gene: NA
j_gene: TRBJ2-2
CDR3aa: CASSPWTDNTGELFF
CDR3nt: TGTGCCAGCAGCCCCTGGACAGACAACACCGGGGAGCTGTTTTTT

abundance: NA
len: 16
v_gene: TRBV11-2
d_gene: TRBD2
j_gene: TRBJ2-3
CDR3aa: CASSLVRAGVSDTQYF
CDR3nt: TGTGCCAGCAGCTTAGTGAGGGCGGGGGTATCAGATACGCAGTATTTT

abundance: once
len: 11
v_gene: TRBV11-1
d_gene: NA
j_gene: TRBJ1-1
CDR3aa: CASSHTGEAFF
CDR3nt: TGTGCCAGCAGCCATACAGGTGAAGCTTTCTTT

abundance: NA
len: 15
v_gene: TRBV7-9
d_gene: NA
j_gene: TRBJ2-7
CDR3aa: CASSPSGHSSYEQYF
CDR3nt: TGTGCCAGCAGCCCGTCGGGACATAGCTCCTACGAGCAGTACTTC

abundance: NA
len: 12
v_gene: TRBV5-1
d_gene: NA
j_gene: TRBJ1-4
CDR3aa: CASSRTDEKLFF
CDR3nt: TGCGCCAGCAGCCGGACAGACGAAAAACTGTTTTTT

abundance: NA
len: 15
v_gene: TRBV7-9
d_gene: NA
j_gene: TRBJ1-4
CDR3aa: CASSPGTSTNEKLFF
CDR3nt: TGTGCCAGCAGCCCAGGGACATCAACTAATGAAAAACTGTTTTTT

abundance: once
len: 17
v_gene: TRBV5-5
d_gene: TRBD2
j_gene: TRBJ2-4
CDR3aa: CASSERGSPLAKNIQYF
CDR3nt: TGTGCCAGCAGTGAGCGGGGTTCTCCTTTAGCCAAAAACATTCAGTACTTC

abundance: once
len: 17
v_gene: TRBV7-8
d_gene: TRBD1
j_gene: TRBJ2-7
CDR3aa: CASSLGGTGLLFYEQYF
CDR3nt: TGTGCCAGCAGCTTAGGTGGGACAGGGTTGCTTTTCTACGAGCAGTACTTC

abundance: NA
len: 11
v_gene: TRBV7-9
d_gene: NA
j_gene: TRBJ2-7
CDR3aa: CASSMTGEQYF
CDR3nt: TGTGCCAGCAGCATGACAGGCGAGCAGTACTTC

abundance: NA
len: 14
v_gene: TRBV10-3
d_gene: TRBD1
j_gene: TRBJ2-3
CDR3aa: CAIRTTGGSDTQYF
CDR3nt: TGTGCCATCAGAACGACAGGGGGTTCAGATACGCAGTATTTT

abundance: NA
len: 16
v_gene: TRBV5-1
d_gene: NA
j_gene: TRBJ1-6
CDR3aa: CASSFADRSNNSPLHF
CDR3nt: TGCGCCAGCAGCTTTGCGGACAGAAGTAACAATTCACCCCTCCACTTT

abundance: NA
len: 15
v_gene: TRBV5-4
d_gene: NA
j_gene: TRBJ2-3
CDR3aa: CASSGKMRANHTQYF
CDR3nt: TGTGCCAGCTCTGGAAAGATGAGAGCGAACCATACGCAGTATTTT

abundance: NA
len: 13
v_gene: TRBV5-1
d_gene: NA
j_gene: TRBJ1-1
CDR3aa: CASSMTENTEAFF
CDR3nt: TGCGCCAGCAGCATGACAGAGAACACTGAAGCTTTCTTT

abundance: few
len: 17
v_gene: TRBV19
d_gene: TRBD1
j_gene: TRBJ1-2
CDR3aa: CASTDDRDSDSNYGYTF
CDR3nt: TGTGCCAGTACCGATGACCGGGACAGTGATTCTAACTATGGCTACACCTTC

abundance: NA
len: 17
v_gene: TRBV7-9
d_gene: TRBD2
j_gene: TRBJ2-2
CDR3aa: CASSIGLAGLNTGELFF
CDR3nt: TGTGCCAGCAGCATCGGACTAGCGGGGTTAAACACCGGGGAGCTGTTTTTT